These 32 T cell receptor beta chains share one sample of origin, sequenced in a study of early T cells in non-severe SARS-CoV-2 infection. MiXCR, run by TCRdb on the 5' RACE reads, gives a single entry per CDR3 protein. The sample has about 80,000 distinct CDR3 sequences, more than 13% seen once. Sample: whole blood. All receptors derive from an adult who was a healthcare worker with PCR-confirmed SARS-CoV-2 infection or an uninfected control (not recorded which).

The genes are TRBV10-1 and TRBJ1-1; D uncertain. Germline CDR1 is WNHNN and CDR2 is SYGVQD (reference sequence). Trimming stripped 3 bases from V and 9 bases from J, with 14 bases between. This CDR3 is 13 amino acids long. CDR3 nucleotides: TGCGCCAGCAGTGACGGGTTTGCGTCTCAAGCTTTCTTT. This gives the protein CASSDGFASQAFF.

This clonotype has more than one count but fewer than ten. The chain couples TRBV6-5 to TRBJ2-1, with 7 bases aligning to TRBD1. V shed 6 bases and J 8 bases; nucleotides not matched to a gene: 7. CDR3 length: 13 amino acids. Per germline, CDR1 MNHEY and CDR2 SVGAGI. The CDR3: CASSPTTGDEQFF. CDR3 bases: TGTGCCAGCAGCCCCACTACAGGGGATGAGCAGTTCTTC.

The genes are TRBV9 and TRBJ2-3; D is unresolved. V lost 0 bases and J lost 4, with 3 bases in between. Germline V gene data show CDR1 as SGDLS and CDR2 as YYNGEE. This CDR3 is built from 12 residues. Written as DNA, the CDR3 is TGTGCCAGCAGCGTAGGGCCAGATACGCAGTATTTT. This encodes CASSVGPDTQYF.

This sequence joins TRBV6-2 or TRBV6-3 and TRBJ1-2; TRBD1 might be the D (5 bases). Germline-derived CDR1 and CDR2 are MNHEY and SVGEGT. The CDR3 is made up of 13 amino acids. Trimming removed 6 bases at V and 4 bases at J, with 12 bases between. DNA for the CDR3: TGTGCCAGCAGGCCGCCGGGGGGCTATGGCTACACCTTC. It codes for CASRPPGGYGYTF.

This clonotype appeared a few times. Given a much more abundant clone one base away, this may be a read error. The chain employs TRBV7-9 and TRBJ1-1, with 9 positions matching TRBD1. Germline V CDR1 and CDR2: SEHNR, FQNEAQ (reference sequence). This CDR3 has 14 residues. V shed 5 bases and J 0 bases; nucleotides not matched to a gene: 1. The CDR3 reads CASSRDRVNTEAFF. CDR3 nucleotides: TGTGCCAGCAGCCGGGACAGGGTGAACACTGAAGCTTTCTTT.

This clonotype was observed at least ten times. V usage is TRBV27 and J usage is TRBJ1-1; TRBD1 matches 7 bases. CDR3 size: 16 residues. The junction had 13 bases not matched to a gene; V was cut back by 5 bases and J by 4 bases. From germline, CDR1 is MNHEY and CDR2 SMNVEV (reference sequence). DNA of the CDR3: TGTGCCAGCAGTCAGGGACAGTCGATAAGCAGCACTGAAGCTTTCTTT. Amino acid sequence: CASSQGQSISSTEAFF.

This clonotype was seen repeatedly, ten times or more. V is TRBV29-1 and J is TRBJ1-1; unclear D gene. Trimming cost V 8 bases and J 4 bases, with 11 bases left between them. The CDR3 has 11 amino acids. In germline, CDR1 is SQVTM, CDR2 ANQGSEA. This CDR3 reads CSTFEGTEAFF. DNA of the CDR3: TGCAGCACATTCGAAGGCACTGAAGCTTTCTTT.

This clonotype showed up just a few times. The chain uses TRBV29-1 and TRBJ1-1, with D unresolved. The CDR3 sequence is 12 residues long. Trimming removed 5 bases at V and 8 bases at J, with 15 bases between. Germline V gene sequence: CDR1 SQVTM, CDR2 ANQGSEA. The CDR3 sequence is CSVSRSSSEAFF. CDR3 nucleotide sequence: TGCAGCGTTTCTAGAAGTTCATCCGAAGCTTTCTTT.

This clonotype was counted a few times. The junction does not match germline at one end; this may be a read error. The chain joins TRBV6-2 or TRBV6-3 to TRBJ2-1, with 7 bases aligning to TRBD2. The CDR3 covers 13 residues. Germline V gene sequence: CDR1 MNHEY, CDR2 SVGEGT. The CDR3 protein is CASSPTSAGRGDF. The CDR3 DNA is TGTGCCAGCAGTCCCACTAGCGCCGGGCGAGGGGACTTC.

The table lists this clonotype with a few counts. V and J are TRBV5-1 and TRBJ2-5; 10 nucleotides line up with TRBD2. The germline V gene encodes CDR1 SGHRS and CDR2 YFSETQ. The J segment lost 4 bases and the V segment lost 2 bases, leaving 2 bases of the junction unmatched. The CDR3 consists of 14 residues. Here the CDR3 DNA reads TGCGCCAGCAGCTTAACTAGCGGGGTAGAGACCCAGTACTTC. This codes for CASSLTSGVETQYF.

The rearrangement joins TRBV3-1 to TRBJ2-3; D perhaps matches TRBD2 (5 bases). CDR3 length equals 16 residues. The germline V gene has CDR1 LGHDT and CDR2 YNNKEL (reference sequence). The V end lost 1 base, the J end lost 6 bases, and 17 bases lay between the germline ends. The CDR3 reads CASSQGPDFLGDTQYF. DNA for the CDR3: TGTGCCAGCAGCCAAGGCCCGGACTTCCTGGGGGATACGCAGTATTTT.

This chain joins TRBV5-1 and TRBJ1-4; tentative D call: TRBD1 (5 bases). Per germline, CDR1 SGHRS and CDR2 YFSETQ. The CDR3 is 19 residues long. Trimming cost V 4 bases and J 1 base, with 23 bases left between them. CDR3: CASSTTKGGEIGTNEKLFF. The CDR3 coding sequence is TGCGCCAGCAGCACCACTAAGGGAGGGGAAATAGGAACTAATGAAAAACTGTTTTTT.

This clonotype was seen repeatedly, ten times or more. The chain is built from TRBV29-1 and TRBJ2-5; tentatively, D is TRBD1 or TRBD2 (5 bases each). Trimming left V 7 bases short and J 5 bases short, with 14 bases between. Germline V gene sequence: CDR1 SQVTM, CDR2 ANQGSEA. CDR3 length: 12 residues. The CDR3 nucleotides are TGCAGCGGCCTCATCGGGGACGAGACCCAGTACTTC. Its translation is CSGLIGDETQYF.

This clonotype was seen at least ten times. V usage is TRBV20-1 and J usage is TRBJ1-2; the match to TRBD1 covers 10 bases. Germline V gives CDR1 DFQATT, CDR2 SNEGSKA (reference sequence). The CDR3 is 14 amino acids. Trimming took 6 bases from V and 3 from J; bases not matched to a gene: 7. DNA for the CDR3: TGCAGTGCAGCCTCCGGGACAGGGGACTATGGCTACACCTTC. It specifies CSAASGTGDYGYTF.

This chain links TRBV29-1 with TRBJ1-1; D might be TRBD1 (6 bases). V was pared by 8 bases and J by 11 bases, with 21 bases between. Looked up from germline, CDR1 is SQVTM and CDR2 is ANQGSEA. CDR3 length: 12 amino acids. The CDR3: CSLNPRGDQAFF. DNA of the CDR3: TGCAGCCTCAATCCCAGGGGCGATCAGGCTTTCTTT.

This clonotype was recorded many times. The genes are TRBV20-1 and TRBJ1-2; D is ambiguous. Trimming cost V 0 bases and J 4 bases, with 12 bases left between them. This CDR3 has 14 residues. Germline values: CDR1 DFQATT, CDR2 SNEGSKA (reference sequence). CDR3: CSARDGRIPYGYTF. In DNA, the CDR3 is TGCAGTGCTAGAGATGGGAGGATACCCTATGGCTACACCTTC.

In this sample, this clonotype turned up a few times. The gene calls are TRBV5-6 and TRBJ2-1; 10 bases fit TRBD1. The CDR3 contains 15 residues. CDR1 is SGHDT, CDR2 YYEEEE, per germline. V shed 5 bases and J 12 bases; nucleotides not matched to a gene: 14. CDR3 residues: CASRYGTGAAGPQFF. The DNA of the CDR3 is TGTGCCAGCAGATATGGGACAGGGGCCGCAGGCCCGCAGTTCTTC.

Many counts were recorded for this clonotype. The rearrangement joins TRBV29-1 to TRBJ1-4; 9 nucleotides agree with TRBD1. V was clipped by 7 bases and J by 7 bases; unmatched bases: 10. Germline V lookup: CDR1 SQVTM, CDR2 ANQGSEA. CDR3 length: 14 amino acids. The DNA for the CDR3 is TGCAGCGCTTCACAGGGGGCGTTCGGTGAAAAACTGTTTTTT. Translating gives CSASQGAFGEKLFF. The whole variable domain, filled in from reference TRBV29-1 and TRBJ1-4, reads SAVISQKPSRDICQRGTSLTIQCQVDSQVTMMFWYRQQPGQSLTLIATANQGSEATYESGFVIDKFPISRPNLTFSTLTVSNMSPEDSSIYLCSASQGAFGEKLFFGSGTQLSVL.

This sequence joins TRBV20-1 and TRBJ1-2; 7 bases line up with TRBD1. Germline V gene data show CDR1 as DFQATT and CDR2 as SNEGSKA (reference sequence). This CDR3 contains 14 residues. The V and J ends lost 3 bases and 4 bases, in that order; junction bases with no gene match: 8. CDR3 in amino acids: CSASRQGRVYGYTF. Written as DNA, the CDR3 is TGCAGTGCTAGCAGACAGGGACGCGTCTATGGCTACACCTTC.

This clonotype came up many times. The chain carries TRBV28 and TRBJ1-3; D is perhaps TRBD1 (6 bases). Trimming cost V 1 base and J 2 bases, with 18 bases left between them. The CDR3 has 18 residues. Per germline, CDR1 MDHEN and CDR2 SYDVKM. This chain's CDR3 is CASSLFGGQRIAGNTIYF. The CDR3 region has the DNA TGTGCCAGCAGTTTATTTGGTGGACAGAGAATAGCTGGAAACACCATATATTTT.

In this sample, this clonotype turned up a few times. The chain carries TRBV5-6 and TRBJ2-1; D remains ambiguous. Germline V gene sequence: CDR1 SGHDT, CDR2 YYEEEE. The CDR3 length is 19 residues. Trimming took 4 bases from V and 0 from J, leaving 23 bases between them. The CDR3, as DNA: TGTGCCAGCAGCACGGATGTTGGACCCCCCGGCGGCTCCTACAATGAGCAGTTCTTC. Encoded protein: CASSTDVGPPGGSYNEQFF.

The rearrangement uses TRBV18 and TRBJ2-7, with D hard to call. The CDR3 totals 16 residues. V shed 2 bases and J shed 0 bases, with 14 bases lying between them. CDR1 is KGHSH and CDR2 is LQKENI in the germline V gene. The CDR3 loop reads CASSPIPRSDSYEQYF. The CDR3 region has the DNA TGTGCCAGCTCACCAATCCCCCGGTCCGACTCCTACGAGCAGTACTTC.

This clonotype was recorded many times. CDR3 sequence reads: CASSEAGLPGEQFF. In DNA form, the CDR3 reads TGTGCCAGCAGTGAAGCGGGACTTCCCGGTGAGCAGTTCTTC. The V and J genes are TRBV6-1 and TRBJ2-1, with D possibly TRBD2 on 6 matching bases. CDR1 and CDR2 from the germline V gene are MNHNS and SASEGT. Trimming shortened V by 0 bases and J by 9 bases, and 12 bases separated the two germline ends. The CDR3 totals 14 residues.

This clonotype has only a few counts. The chain carries TRBV29-1 and TRBJ1-5; no reliable D call. The CDR3 sequence is 14 residues long. Germline CDR1 and CDR2: SQVTM and ANQGSEA. Deletions cut 4 bases from V and 1 base from J, with 11 bases between. CDR3 DNA sequence: TGCAGCGTTGGAGAGAACGGGAGCAATCAGCCCCAGCATTTT. It is translated as CSVGENGSNQPQHF.

This clonotype was detected only a few times. V is TRBV20-1 and J is TRBJ2-3, with 9 bases lining up with TRBD2. The V gene's germline CDR1 is DFQATT and CDR2 SNEGSKA (reference sequence). The CDR3 contains 14 residues. Germline trimming cut 2 bases from V and 3 bases from J; bases unmatched to any gene: 3. DNA of the CDR3: TGCAGTGCTAGACTAGCGGGAATAACAGATACGCAGTATTTT. This translates into CSARLAGITDTQYF.

The chain has TRBV27 and TRBJ2-3; 13 bases agree with TRBD2. Germline-derived CDR1 and CDR2 are MNHEY and SMNVEV (reference sequence). The V and J ends lost 7 bases and 2 bases, in that order; junction bases with no gene match: 6. This CDR3 is 16 amino acids long. DNA of the CDR3: TGTGCCAGCACCTGGACTAGCGGGGGCAACACAGATACGCAGTATTTT. It yields the protein CASTWTSGGNTDTQYF.

The chain uses TRBV30 and TRBJ2-3; D is unresolved. CDR3 size: 12 residues. V was clipped by 4 bases and J by 1 base, with 6 bases between them. Germline V gives CDR1 GTSNPN, CDR2 SVGIG (reference sequence). CDR3 loop: CAWTVGTDTQYF. The CDR3 DNA follows: TGTGCCTGGACAGTCGGCACAGATACGCAGTATTTT.

This clonotype was counted at least ten times. The chain carries TRBV7-8 and TRBJ2-2, with D hard to call. This CDR3 contains 11 residues. V dropped 8 bases and J dropped 6 bases, with 7 bases sitting between them. Germline lookup yields CDR1 SGHVS and CDR2 FQNEAQ. CDR3 loop: CASHQAGELFF. The CDR3 DNA reads TGTGCCAGCCACCAGGCCGGGGAGCTGTTTTTT. Full variable domain (missing parts from reference TRBV7-8 and TRBJ2-2): GAGVSQSPRYKVAKRGQDVALRCDPISGHVSLFWYQQALGQGPEFLTYFQNEAQLDKSGLPSDRFFAERPEGSVSTLKIQRTQQEDSAVYLCASHQAGELFFGEGSRLTVL.

This clonotype was observed a handful of times. The chain has TRBV5-1 and TRBJ1-1; no reliable D call. Trimming shortened V by 3 bases and J by 2 bases, and 8 bases separated the two germline ends. The CDR3 is 13 amino acids. The germline CDR1 and CDR2 sequences are SGHRS and YFSETQ. In DNA form, the CDR3 reads TGCGCCAGCAGCTCTCACGACAACACTGAAGCTTTCTTT. Protein product: CASSSHDNTEAFF.

The chain employs TRBV3-1 and TRBJ1-1; TRBD1 aligns across 7 bases. The V gene's germline CDR1 is LGHDT and CDR2 YNNKEL (reference sequence). The CDR3 has 15 amino acids. The ends lost 3 bases at V and 3 bases at J; junction bases unmatched: 7. CDR3 nucleotide sequence: TGTGCCAGCAGCCAGGACACAGGGGTTCACACTGAAGCTTTCTTT. Encoded protein: CASSQDTGVHTEAFF.

In this sample, this clonotype turned up a few times. The V and J genes are TRBV6-5 and TRBJ1-4; D may be TRBD1 (5 bases). V was pared by 6 bases and J by 7 bases, with 18 bases between. The CDR3 runs to 15 residues. CDR1 is MNHEY, CDR2 SVGAGI, per germline. The CDR3 sequence is CASSPPGTSGEKLFF. CDR3 sequence (DNA): TGTGCCAGCAGCCCGCCCGGGACGTCGGGTGAAAAACTGTTTTTT.

This clonotype was seen more than once but under ten times. The gene calls are TRBV12-3 or TRBV12-4 and TRBJ2-5; 7 nucleotides line up with TRBD2. The V segment lost 8 bases and the J segment 5 bases; nucleotides outside the gene matches: 8. The CDR3 totals 13 residues. CDR3 region: CASRWQGGETQYF. CDR3 nucleotide sequence: TGTGCCAGCCGCTGGCAGGGAGGGGAGACCCAGTACTTC.